This is a list of T cell receptor beta chains from one sample in a study of regulatory T cells in long-lasting Graves disease. Each CDR3 protein is one row after TCRdb ran MiXCR on the multiplex PCR reads. This table has roughly 400,000 distinct CDR3 sequences, around 21% appearing once. Material: peripheral blood mononuclear cells (PBMCs), obtained when the disease was refractory, from a patient treated with antithyroid drugs. All receptors come from a female donor with Graves disease. CDR3s include the opening cysteine and the closing phenylalanine or tryptophan. A D gene is named only where the DNA matches it firmly. The size of a clone is reported for some rows only, either as once, few or many, or as a class for expanded clones.

>TRBV6-1|few|.|TRBJ1-5
CASSETGTSNQPQHF
TGTGCCAGCAGTGAAACAGGAACGAGCAATCAGCCCCAGCATTTT
>TRBV30|.|.|TRBJ2-7
CAWRQGGGLSEQYF
TGTGCCTGGAGGCAAGGGGGTGGTTTGAGTGAGCAGTACTTC
>TRBV15|.|.|TRBJ1-2
CATSSTGGGQTYGYTF
TGTGCCACCAGCTCGACCGGGGGGGGGCAGACCTATGGCTACACCTTC
>TRBV18|few|.|TRBJ1-3
CASSPLSGNTIYF
TGTGCCAGCTCACCCCTCTCTGGAAACACCATATATTTT
>TRBV14|few|.|TRBJ2-7
CASSQASTGLTYEQYF
TGTGCCAGCAGCCAAGCTTCTACTGGGCTTACCTACGAGCAGTACTTC
>TRBV29-1|.|TRBD2|TRBJ2-7
CSANQRGEQYF
TGCAGCGCTAATCAGCGGGGGGAGCAGTACTTC
>TRBV20-1|many|.|TRBJ1-1
CSARVLRRVNTEAFF
TGCAGTGCTAGAGTCCTCCGCAGGGTGAACACTGAAGCTTTCTTT
>TRBV29-1|few|.|TRBJ1-1
CSAAGELTEAFF
TGCAGCGCCGCGGGTGAATTGACTGAAGCTTTCTTT
>TRBV6-2/TRBV6-3|many|.|TRBJ2-7
CASSEAIASYEQYF
TGTGCCAGCAGTGAAGCGATAGCGTCCTACGAGCAGTACTTC
>TRBV19|few|.|TRBJ1-3
CASEVVSGNTIYF
TGTGCCAGCGAGGTGGTCTCTGGAAACACCATATATTTT
>TRBV5-4|.|.|TRBJ1-5
CANSRDHNQPQHF
TGTGCCAACAGCCGGGACCATAATCAGCCCCAGCATTTT
>TRBV20-1|many|TRBD1|TRBJ2-7
CSAGTGRAYEQYF
TGCAGTGCTGGGACAGGGAGGGCCTACGAGCAGTACTTC
>TRBV7-8|few|.|TRBJ2-4
CASSLEAGAKNIQYF
TGTGCCAGCAGCTTAGAGGCGGGAGCCAAAAACATTCAGTACTTC
>TRBV28|many|.|TRBJ2-7
CASSEGSTYEQYF
TGTGCCAGCAGTGAGGGTTCGACCTACGAGCAGTACTTC
>TRBV3-1|.|.|TRBJ2-3
CASSLLRGSTDTQYF
TGTGCCAGCAGCCTCCTGCGGGGAAGCACAGATACGCAGTATTTT
>TRBV4-1|.|TRBD1|TRBJ2-4
CASSQPRQGPKNIQYF
TGCGCCAGCAGCCAACCACGACAGGGGCCCAAAAACATTCAGTACTTC
>TRBV5-1|many|TRBD1|TRBJ1-2
CASSLNDRVDGYTF
TGCGCCAGCAGCTTAAACGACAGGGTTGATGGCTACACCTTC
>TRBV7-8|few|.|TRBJ1-5
CASSLMGGSNQPQHF
TGTGCCAGCAGCTTAATGGGCGGAAGCAATCAGCCCCAGCATTTT
>TRBV20-1|.|.|TRBJ1-1
CSARDQGVTEAFF
TGCAGTGCTAGAGATCAGGGTGTTACTGAAGCTTTCTTT
>TRBV29-1|many|TRBD1|TRBJ1-5
CSVGQGAAQPQHF
TGCAGCGTTGGACAGGGGGCCGCTCAGCCCCAGCATTTT
>TRBV29-1|once|TRBD1|TRBJ2-1
CSVDGDRGVNEQFF
TGCAGCGTTGATGGGGACAGGGGTGTGAATGAGCAGTTCTTC
>TRBV5-1|many|.|TRBJ1-6
CASRDKGGNSPLHF
TGCGCCAGCAGGGACAAAGGAGGAAATTCACCCCTCCACTTT
>TRBV18|.|.|TRBJ1-1
CASSPQGSTNTEAFF
TGTGCCAGCTCACCACAAGGCAGTACAAACACTGAAGCTTTCTTT
>TRBV6-1|many|.|TRBJ1-2
CASRRDPGDGYTF
TGTGCCAGCAGAAGGGATCCAGGCGATGGCTACACCTTC
>TRBV20-1|.|.|TRBJ2-5
CSATPAARRGQETQYF
TGCAGTGCTACACCGGCAGCGAGACGGGGACAAGAGACCCAGTACTTC
>TRBV10-3|few|.|TRBJ1-1
CAISSGGGNTEAFF
TGTGCCATCAGTTCCGGGGGAGGGAACACTGAAGCTTTCTTT
>TRBV27|many|.|TRBJ2-7
CASSLLTIRTFYEQYF
TGTGCCAGCAGTTTATTAACTATACGAACTTTCTACGAGCAGTACTTC
>TRBV6-2/TRBV6-3|many|.|TRBJ2-5
CASRFQGTPGNQYF
TGTGCCAGCAGATTCCAGGGGACTCCAGGGAACCAGTACTTC
>TRBV7-2|many|.|TRBJ2-5
CASSGDTQETQYF
TGTGCCAGCAGCGGGGACACCCAAGAGACCCAGTACTTC
>TRBV5-6|.|.|TRBJ2-7
CASSLVDGGYEQYF
TGTGCCAGCAGCTTGGTAGACGGAGGCTACGAGCAGTACTTC
>TRBV7-9|many|.|TRBJ1-2
CASSFGQGGLYGYTF
TGTGCCAGCAGCTTTGGGCAGGGAGGGCTCTATGGCTACACCTTC
>TRBV28|many|.|TRBJ2-7
CASSFRVYEQYF
TGTGCCAGCAGTTTCAGGGTCTACGAGCAGTACTTC
>TRBV29-1|.|TRBD2|TRBJ2-4
CSVAPGTNDKNIQYF
TGCAGCGTTGCCCCAGGGACTAACGACAAAAACATTCAGTACTTC
>TRBV2|many|.|TRBJ2-3
CASIFDSAYTDTQYF
TGTGCCAGTATTTTTGACAGCGCCTACACAGATACGCAGTATTTT
>TRBV6-6|.|TRBD1|TRBJ2-7
CASSYSTTGSYEQYF
TGTGCCAGCAGTTACTCGACGACAGGGTCCTACGAGCAGTACTTC
>TRBV7-9|.|TRBD1|TRBJ1-6
CASSLVLTGGNSPLHF
TGTGCCAGCAGCTTAGTGTTGACAGGGGGGAATTCACCCCTCCACTTT
>TRBV7-3|many|.|TRBJ2-2
CASSSVTGELFF
TGTGCCAGCAGCTCTGTCACCGGGGAGCTGTTTTTT
>TRBV19|.|.|TRBJ1-2
CASSIGGVYGYTF
TGTGCCAGTAGTATTGGGGGAGTCTATGGCTACACCTTC
>TRBV24-1|few|.|TRBJ2-7
CATSDYVGPPPFSYEQYF
TGTGCCACCAGTGACTACGTGGGGCCACCCCCTTTTTCCTACGAGCAGTACTTC
>TRBV27|.|.|TRBJ2-6
CASSLRITRSGANVLTF
TGTGCCAGCTCTTTGAGGATTACTAGGTCTGGGGCCAACGTCCTGACTTTC
>TRBV12-3/TRBV12-4|many|.|TRBJ1-1
CASRLVPGHTEAFF
TGTGCCAGCAGACTGGTCCCCGGCCACACTGAAGCTTTCTTT
>TRBV24-1|many|TRBD2|TRBJ2-6
CATSDRRLATSSGANVLTF
TGTGCCACCAGTGACCGGCGACTAGCGACCAGCTCTGGGGCCAACGTCCTGACTTTC
>TRBV6-5|few|.|TRBJ1-6
CASSYRNSPLHF
TGTGCCAGCAGTTACAGGAATTCACCCCTCCACTTT
>TRBV5-4|.|TRBD2|TRBJ2-7
CASSLEARGDYEQYF
TGTGCCAGCAGCTTGGAGGCACGGGGGGACTACGAGCAGTACTTC
>TRBV12-3/TRBV12-4|.|.|TRBJ2-7
CASSTSASCEQYF
TGTGCCAGCAGCACCTCCGCCTCCTGCGAGCAGTACTTC
>TRBV7-2|.|TRBD1|TRBJ1-1
CASSQRDRLLNTEAFF
TGTGCCAGCAGCCAAAGGGACAGGTTGTTAAACACTGAAGCTTTCTTT
>TRBV29-1|.|TRBD1|TRBJ1-2
CSVKPSGGYGYTF
TGCAGCGTTAAGCCCTCAGGGGGATATGGCTACACCTTC
>TRBV4-1|.|.|TRBJ1-4
CASSQQFTVLNEKLFF
TGCGCCAGCAGCCAACAATTCACAGTGCTAAATGAAAAACTGTTTTTC
>TRBV30|few|TRBD1|TRBJ1-1
CAWSVGRTGEAFF
TGTGCCTGGAGTGTAGGGAGGACAGGTGAAGCTTTCTTT
>TRBV19|many|TRBD1|TRBJ1-1
CASRLSGTAAEAFF
TGTGCCAGTAGACTCTCCGGGACAGCCGCTGAAGCTTTCTTT
>TRBV3-1|.|.|TRBJ1-2
CASSQDREKNYGYTF
TGTGCCAGCAGCCAAGATAGGGAGAAAAACTATGGCTACACCTTC
>TRBV7-6|.|.|TRBJ1-1
CASSSRTVMNTEAFF
TGTGCCAGCAGCTCTAGGACGGTGATGAACACTGAAGCTTTCTTT
>TRBV6-1|many|TRBD1|TRBJ2-7
CASPRGHEQYF
TGTGCCAGCCCCAGGGGGCACGAGCAGTACTTC